The source of this TCR beta chain is a study of blood T cell repertoires in COVID-19. Study as a whole: Acute-phase and convalescent COVID-19 samples originated in the United States, Italy and Spain.

Sequenced by immunoSEQ multiplex PCR; TCRdb stores in-frame clones only, minus some. The sample includes approximately 150,000 clones, 80% to 90% of them seen just once. CDR3 size: 13 residues. Germline trimming cut 7 bases from V and 3 bases from J; bases unmatched to any gene: 3. The V gene's germline CDR1 is SQVTM and CDR2 ANQGSEA. Sequenced sample: peripheral blood. The clonotype originates from a man in his fifties or sixties who had recovered from COVID-19. The gene calls are TRBV29-1 and TRBJ2-1, with 10 bases aligning to TRBD2. The CDR3 loop is CSAERGGYNEQFF. As DNA, the CDR3 is TGCAGCGCCGAGCGGGGGGGCTACAATGAGCAGTTCTTC.